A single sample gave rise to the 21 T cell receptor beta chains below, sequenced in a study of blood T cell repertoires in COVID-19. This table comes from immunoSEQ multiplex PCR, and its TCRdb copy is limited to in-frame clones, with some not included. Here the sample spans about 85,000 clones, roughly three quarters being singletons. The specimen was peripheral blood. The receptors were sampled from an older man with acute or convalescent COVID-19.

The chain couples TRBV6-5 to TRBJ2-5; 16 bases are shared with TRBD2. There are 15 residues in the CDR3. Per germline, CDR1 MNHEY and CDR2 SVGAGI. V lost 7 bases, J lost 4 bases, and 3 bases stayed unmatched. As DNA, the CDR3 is TGTGCCAGCAAAGGGACTAGCGGGGGGGCAGAGACCCAGTACTTC. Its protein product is CASKGTSGGAETQYF.

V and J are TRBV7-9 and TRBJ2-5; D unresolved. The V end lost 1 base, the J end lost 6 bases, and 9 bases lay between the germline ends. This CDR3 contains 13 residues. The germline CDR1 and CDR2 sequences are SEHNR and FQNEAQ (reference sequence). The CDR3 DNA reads TGTGCCAGCAGCTTAGGAGACTTAAAGACCCAGTACTTC. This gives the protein CASSLGDLKTQYF.

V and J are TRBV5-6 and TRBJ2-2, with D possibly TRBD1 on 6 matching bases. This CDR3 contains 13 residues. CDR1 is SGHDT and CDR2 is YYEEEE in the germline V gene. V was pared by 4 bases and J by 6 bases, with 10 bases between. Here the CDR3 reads CASSKQGSGELFF. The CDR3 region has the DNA TGTGCCAGCAGCAAGCAGGGGTCCGGGGAGCTGTTTTTT.

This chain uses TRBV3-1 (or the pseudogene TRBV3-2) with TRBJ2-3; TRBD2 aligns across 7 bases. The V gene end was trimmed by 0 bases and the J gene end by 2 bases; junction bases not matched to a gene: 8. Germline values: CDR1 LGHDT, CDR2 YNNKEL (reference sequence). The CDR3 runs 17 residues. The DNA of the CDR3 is TGTGCCAGCAGCCAAGAAGGTGGGGGGGGTGTCACAGATACGCAGTATTTT. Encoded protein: CASSQEGGGGVTDTQYF.

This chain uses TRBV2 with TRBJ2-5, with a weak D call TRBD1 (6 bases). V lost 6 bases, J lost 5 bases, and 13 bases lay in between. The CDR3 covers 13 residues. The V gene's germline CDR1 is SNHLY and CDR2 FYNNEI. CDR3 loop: CASRSQGEETQYF. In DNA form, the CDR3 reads TGTGCCAGCAGGTCACAGGGCGAGGAGACCCAGTACTTC.

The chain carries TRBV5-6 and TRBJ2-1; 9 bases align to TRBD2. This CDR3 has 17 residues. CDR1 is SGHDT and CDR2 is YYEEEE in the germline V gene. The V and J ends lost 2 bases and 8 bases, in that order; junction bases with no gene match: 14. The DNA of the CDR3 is TGTGCCAGCAGCTTACTACCCGGTGGCGGGGGGGCCTATGAGCAGTTCTTC. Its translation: CASSLLPGGGGAYEQFF.

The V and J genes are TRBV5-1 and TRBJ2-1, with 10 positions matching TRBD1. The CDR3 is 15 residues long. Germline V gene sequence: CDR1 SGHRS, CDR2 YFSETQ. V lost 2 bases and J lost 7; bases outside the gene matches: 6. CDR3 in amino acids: CASSLGTGVYNEQFF. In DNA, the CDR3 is TGCGCCAGCAGCTTAGGGACAGGGGTATATAATGAGCAGTTCTTC.

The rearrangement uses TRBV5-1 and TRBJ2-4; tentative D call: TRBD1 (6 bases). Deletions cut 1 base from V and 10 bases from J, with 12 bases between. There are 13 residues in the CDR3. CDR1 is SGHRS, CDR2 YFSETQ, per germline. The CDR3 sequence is CASSLTQGGIQYF. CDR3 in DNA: TGCGCCAGCAGCTTGACACAGGGTGGGATTCAGTACTTC.

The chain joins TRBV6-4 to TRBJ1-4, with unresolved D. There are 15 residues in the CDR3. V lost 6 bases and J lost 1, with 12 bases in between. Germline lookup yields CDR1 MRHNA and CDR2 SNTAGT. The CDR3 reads CASRALAGTNEKLFF. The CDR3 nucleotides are TGTGCCAGCAGAGCCTTGGCAGGAACTAATGAAAAACTGTTTTTT.

CDR3 protein: CASSERGQGARAYF. In nucleotides, the CDR3 is TGTGCCAGCAGTGAAAGGGGACAGGGGGCGCGGGCGTACTTC. The chain links TRBV2 to TRBJ2-7; 12 nucleotides agree with TRBD1. The germline V gene has CDR1 SNHLY and CDR2 FYNNEI. V was clipped by 2 bases and J by 12 bases; unmatched bases: 8. The CDR3 sequence is 14 residues long.

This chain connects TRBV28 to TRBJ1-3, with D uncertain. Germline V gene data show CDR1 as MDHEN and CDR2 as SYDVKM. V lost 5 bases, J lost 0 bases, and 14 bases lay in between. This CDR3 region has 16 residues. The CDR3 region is CASSRSSPGSGNTIYF. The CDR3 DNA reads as TGTGCCAGCAGTCGCTCAAGTCCCGGCTCTGGAAACACCATATATTTT.

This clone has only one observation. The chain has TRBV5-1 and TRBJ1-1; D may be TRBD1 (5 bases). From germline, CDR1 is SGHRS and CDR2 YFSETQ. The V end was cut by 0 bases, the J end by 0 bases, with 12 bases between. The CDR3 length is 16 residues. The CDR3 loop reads CASSLAPGRLNTEAFF. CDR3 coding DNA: TGCGCCAGCAGCTTGGCCCCAGGGCGCCTGAACACTGAAGCTTTCTTT.

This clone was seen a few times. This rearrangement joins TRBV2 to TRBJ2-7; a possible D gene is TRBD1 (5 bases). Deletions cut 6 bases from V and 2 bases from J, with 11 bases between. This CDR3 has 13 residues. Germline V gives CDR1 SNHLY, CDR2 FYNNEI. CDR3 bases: TGTGCCAGCAGGGCCGAGACAGCCTACGAGCAGTACGTC. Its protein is CASRAETAYEQYV.

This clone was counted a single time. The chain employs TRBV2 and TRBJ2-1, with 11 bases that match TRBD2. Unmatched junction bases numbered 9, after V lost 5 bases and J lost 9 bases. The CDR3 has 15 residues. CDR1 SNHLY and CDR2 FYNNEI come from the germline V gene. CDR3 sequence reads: CASSFVSGGAGEQFF. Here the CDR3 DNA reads TGTGCCAGCAGTTTTGTTAGCGGGGGGGCCGGTGAGCAGTTCTTC.

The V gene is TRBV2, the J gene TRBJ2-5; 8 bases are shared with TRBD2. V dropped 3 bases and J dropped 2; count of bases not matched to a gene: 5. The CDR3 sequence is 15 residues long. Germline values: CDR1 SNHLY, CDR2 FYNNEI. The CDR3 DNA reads TGTGCCAGCAGTGAGAGCGGGGGCGGTCAAGAGACCCAGTACTTC. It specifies CASSESGGGQETQYF.

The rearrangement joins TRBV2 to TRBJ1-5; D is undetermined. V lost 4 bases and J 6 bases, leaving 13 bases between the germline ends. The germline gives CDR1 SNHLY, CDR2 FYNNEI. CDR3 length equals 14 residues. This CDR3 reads CASSGGLEGQPQHF. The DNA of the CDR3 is TGTGCCAGCAGTGGAGGCCTCGAGGGTCAGCCCCAGCATTTT.

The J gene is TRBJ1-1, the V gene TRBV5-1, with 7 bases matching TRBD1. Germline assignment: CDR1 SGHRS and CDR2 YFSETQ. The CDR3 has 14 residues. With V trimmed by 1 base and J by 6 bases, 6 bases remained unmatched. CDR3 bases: TGCGCCAGCAGCTTGACGACAGGGTTGGCTGAAGCTTTCTTT. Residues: CASSLTTGLAEAFF.

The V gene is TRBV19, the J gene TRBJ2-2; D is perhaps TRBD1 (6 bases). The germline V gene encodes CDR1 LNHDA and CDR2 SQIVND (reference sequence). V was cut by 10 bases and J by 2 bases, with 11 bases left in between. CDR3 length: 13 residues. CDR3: CATFRGNTGELFF. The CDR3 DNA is TGTGCCACGTTCAGGGGAAACACCGGGGAGCTGTTTTTT.

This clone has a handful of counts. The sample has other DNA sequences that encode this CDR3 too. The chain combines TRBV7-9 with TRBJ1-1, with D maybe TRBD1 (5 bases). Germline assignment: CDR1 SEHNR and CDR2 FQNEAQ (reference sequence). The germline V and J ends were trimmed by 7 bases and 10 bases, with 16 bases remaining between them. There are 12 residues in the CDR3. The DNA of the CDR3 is TGTGCCAGCACCCTCGGGGGGGTTGGAGCTTTCTTT. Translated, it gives CASTLGGVGAFF.

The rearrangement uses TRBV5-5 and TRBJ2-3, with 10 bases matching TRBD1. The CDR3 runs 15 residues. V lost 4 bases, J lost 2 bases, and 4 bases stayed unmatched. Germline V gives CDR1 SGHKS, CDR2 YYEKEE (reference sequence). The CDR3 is CASSRQGANTDTQYF. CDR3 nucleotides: TGTGCCAGCAGCAGACAGGGGGCGAACACAGATACGCAGTATTTT. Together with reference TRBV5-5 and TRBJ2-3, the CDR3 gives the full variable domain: DAGVTQSPTHLIKTRGQQVTLRCSPISGHKSVSWYQQVLGQGPQFIFQYYEKEERGRGNFPDRFSARQFPNYSSELNVNALLLGDSALYLCASSRQGANTDTQYFGPGTRLTVL.

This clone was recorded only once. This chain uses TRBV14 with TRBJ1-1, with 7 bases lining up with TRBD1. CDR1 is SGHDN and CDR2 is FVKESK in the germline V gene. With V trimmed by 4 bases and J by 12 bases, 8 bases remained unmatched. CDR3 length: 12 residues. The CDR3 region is CASSLETGSTFF. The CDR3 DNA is TGTGCCAGCAGCCTGGAGACAGGGTCGACTTTCTTT. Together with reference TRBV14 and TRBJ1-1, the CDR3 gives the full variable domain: EAGVTQFPSHSVIEKGQTVTLRCDPISGHDNLYWYRRVMGKEIKFLLHFVKESKQDESGMPNNRFLAERTGGTYSTLKVQPAELEDSGVYFCASSLETGSTFFGQGTRLTVV.